This T cell receptor (beta chain) is from a study of cytomegalovirus exposure and HLA in healthy donors. At the level of the study: Early release data held some 80 million unique TCRs from HLA-typed donors. Study-level findings and limits: A few of the chains that were CMV-associated were confirmed in vitro to be specific for CMV antigens. Within the data, a cluster of highly shared sequence variants was likely a sequencing artifact. Among TCR beta chains, those listed as cytomegalovirus-associated numbered about 160.

Trimming pared 3 bases from V and 8 bases from J, leaving 19 bases between. CDR1 is MNHNS and CDR2 is SASEGT in the germline V gene. This CDR3 is built from 15 residues. Primers for the PCR totalled 60 Vbeta and 13 Jbeta. The data were produced by immunoSEQ multiplex PCR, yet TCRdb's version contains in-frame clones alone and is incomplete. The sample has approximately 100,000 clones; roughly three quarters are singletons. In the case of this clone: Antigen: not known.

This clonotype originated in a man aged 35 to 55 in good health and CMV-seropositive. V is TRBV6-1 and J is TRBJ1-2; D possibly corresponds to TRBD1 (6 bases). The source material was PBMCs. CDR3 DNA: TGTGCCAGCAGTGAGTTGGTTGGGGGCGAGGGAGGCTACACCTTC. This encodes CASSELVGGEGGYTF.